This T cell receptor (beta chain) was sequenced in a study of post-analysis software for immune sequencing data. Whole-study results and caveats: The normalized Chao1 diversity of multiple sclerosis patients was significantly lower than that of controls. About five TRBV segments, including TRBV5-6, TRBV5-1 and TRBV20-1, were more frequent in patients than controls.

Unique-molecular-identifier-tagged TCR beta cDNA libraries were used. Each batch of about 1 to 11 million T cells produced 500,000 to 550,000 cDNA molecules. TCRdb reanalysed the PCR reads using MiXCR and keeps one entry per CDR3 protein. The sample lists almost 700,000 distinct CDR3 sequences; about 60% were seen once. Germline CDR1 and CDR2: LGHDT and YNNKEL (reference sequence). Trimming removed 7 bases at V and 3 bases at J, with 12 bases between. The CDR3 consists of 13 residues. A note on this clonotype: What it recognizes is unknown.

This TCR derives from a girl aged 2-15 years with multiple sclerosis. The rearrangement uses TRBV3-1 and TRBJ2-5; D is undetermined. The specimen sequenced was blood. In DNA form, the CDR3 reads TGTGCCAGCAACGACGGAAGCAAAGAGACCCAGTACTTC. This sequence encodes CASNDGSKETQYF.